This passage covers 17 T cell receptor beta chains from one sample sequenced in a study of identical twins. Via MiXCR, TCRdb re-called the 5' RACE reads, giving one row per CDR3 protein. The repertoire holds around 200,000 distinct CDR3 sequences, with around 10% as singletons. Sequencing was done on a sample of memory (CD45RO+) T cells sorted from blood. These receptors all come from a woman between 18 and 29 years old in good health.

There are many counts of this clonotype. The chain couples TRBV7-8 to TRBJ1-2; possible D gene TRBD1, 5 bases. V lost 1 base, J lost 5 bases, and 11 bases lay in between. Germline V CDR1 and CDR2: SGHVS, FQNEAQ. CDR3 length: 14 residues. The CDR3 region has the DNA TGTGCCAGCAGCTTAGGGGGGACGGCTTATGGCTACACCTTC. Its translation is CASSLGGTAYGYTF. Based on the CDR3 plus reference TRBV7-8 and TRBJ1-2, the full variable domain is GAGVSQSPRYKVAKRGQDVALRCDPISGHVSLFWYQQALGQGPEFLTYFQNEAQLDKSGLPSDRFFAERPEGSVSTLKIQRTQQEDSAVYLCASSLGGTAYGYTFGSGTRLTVV.

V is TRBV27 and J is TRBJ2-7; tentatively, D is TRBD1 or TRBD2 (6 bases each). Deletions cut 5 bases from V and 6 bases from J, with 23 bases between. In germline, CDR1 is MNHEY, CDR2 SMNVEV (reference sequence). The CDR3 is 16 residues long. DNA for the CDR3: TGTGCCAGCAGTCACGCGATCGTAGGGGGGCTGGGCGAGCAGTACTTC. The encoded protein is CASSHAIVGGLGEQYF.

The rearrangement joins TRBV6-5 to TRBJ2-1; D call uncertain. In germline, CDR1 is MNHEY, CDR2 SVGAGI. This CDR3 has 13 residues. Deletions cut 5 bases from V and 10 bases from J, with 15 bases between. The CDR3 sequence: CASSDWSKDEQFF. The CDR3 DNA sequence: TGTGCCAGCAGTGACTGGAGCAAGGACGAGCAGTTCTTC.

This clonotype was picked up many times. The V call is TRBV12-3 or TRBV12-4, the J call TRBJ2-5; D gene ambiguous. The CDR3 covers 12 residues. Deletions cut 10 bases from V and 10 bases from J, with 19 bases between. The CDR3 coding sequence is TGTGCCAACACCAACGAGATAGTTGACCAGTACTTC. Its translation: CANTNEIVDQYF.

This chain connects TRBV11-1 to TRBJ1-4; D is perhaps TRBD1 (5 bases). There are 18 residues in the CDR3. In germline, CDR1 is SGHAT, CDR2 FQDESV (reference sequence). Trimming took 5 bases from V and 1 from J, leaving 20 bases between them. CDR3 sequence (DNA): TGTGCCAGCAGCACCCGGGGGGGAGATACGCGAACTAATGAAAAACTGTTTTTT. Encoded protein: CASSTRGGDTRTNEKLFF.

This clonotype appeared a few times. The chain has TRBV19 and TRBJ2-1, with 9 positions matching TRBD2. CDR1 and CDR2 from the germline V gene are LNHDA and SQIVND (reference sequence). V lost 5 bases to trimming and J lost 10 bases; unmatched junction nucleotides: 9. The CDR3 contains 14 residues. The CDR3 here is CASSRASGNNEQFF. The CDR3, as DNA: TGTGCCAGTAGTCGTGCTAGCGGGAATAACGAGCAGTTCTTC. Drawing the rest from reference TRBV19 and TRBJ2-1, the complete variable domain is DGGITQSPKYLFRKEGQNVTLSCEQNLNHDAMYWYRQDPGQGLRLIYYSQIVNDFQKGDIAEGYSVSREKKESFPLTVTSAQKNPTAFYLCASSRASGNNEQFFGPGTRLTVL.

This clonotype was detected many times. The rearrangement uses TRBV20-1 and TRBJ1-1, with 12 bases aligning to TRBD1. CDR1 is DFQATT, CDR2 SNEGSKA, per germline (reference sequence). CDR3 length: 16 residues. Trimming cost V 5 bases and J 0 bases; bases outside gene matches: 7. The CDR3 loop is CSAELRDRGLNTEAFF. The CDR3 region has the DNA TGCAGTGCTGAACTCCGGGACAGGGGGCTGAACACTGAAGCTTTCTTT.

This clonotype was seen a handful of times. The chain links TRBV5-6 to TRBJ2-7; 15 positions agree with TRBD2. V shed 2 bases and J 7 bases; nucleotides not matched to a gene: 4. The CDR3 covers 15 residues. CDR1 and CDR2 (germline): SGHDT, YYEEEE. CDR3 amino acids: CASSFTGLAGGEQYF. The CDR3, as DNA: TGTGCCAGCAGCTTCACGGGACTAGCGGGAGGTGAGCAGTACTTC.

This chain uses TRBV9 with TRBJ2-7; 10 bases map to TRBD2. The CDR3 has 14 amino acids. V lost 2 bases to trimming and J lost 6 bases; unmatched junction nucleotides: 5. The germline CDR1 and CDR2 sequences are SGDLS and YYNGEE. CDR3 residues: CASSVSGRAFEQYF. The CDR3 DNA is TGTGCCAGCAGCGTGAGCGGGAGGGCCTTCGAGCAGTACTTC.

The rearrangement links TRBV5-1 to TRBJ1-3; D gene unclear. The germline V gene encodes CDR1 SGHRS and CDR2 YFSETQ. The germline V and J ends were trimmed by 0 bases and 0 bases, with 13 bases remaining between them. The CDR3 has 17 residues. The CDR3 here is CASSLGGGEASGNTIYF. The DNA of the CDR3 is TGCGCCAGCAGCTTGGGCGGTGGGGAGGCCTCTGGAAACACCATATATTTT. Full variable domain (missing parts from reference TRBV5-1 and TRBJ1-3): KAGVTQTPRYLIKTRGQQVTLSCSPISGHRSVSWYQQTPGQGLQFLFEYFSETQRNKGNFPGRFSGRQFSNSRSEMNVSTLELGDSALYLCASSLGGGEASGNTIYFGEGSWLTVV.

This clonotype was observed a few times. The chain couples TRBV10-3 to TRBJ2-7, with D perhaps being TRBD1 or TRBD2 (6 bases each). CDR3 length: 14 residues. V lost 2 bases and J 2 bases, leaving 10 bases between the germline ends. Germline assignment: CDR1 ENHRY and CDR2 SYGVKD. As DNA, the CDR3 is TGTGCCATCAGTGAGAAGGGGGGCCCCTACGAGCAGTACTTC. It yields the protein CAISEKGGPYEQYF.

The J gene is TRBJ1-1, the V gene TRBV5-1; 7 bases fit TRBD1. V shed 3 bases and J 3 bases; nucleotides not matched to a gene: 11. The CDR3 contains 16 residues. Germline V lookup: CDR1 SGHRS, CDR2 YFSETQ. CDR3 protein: CASSSTGVGGYTEAFF. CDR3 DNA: TGCGCCAGCAGCTCTACAGGGGTGGGGGGGTACACTGAAGCTTTCTTT.

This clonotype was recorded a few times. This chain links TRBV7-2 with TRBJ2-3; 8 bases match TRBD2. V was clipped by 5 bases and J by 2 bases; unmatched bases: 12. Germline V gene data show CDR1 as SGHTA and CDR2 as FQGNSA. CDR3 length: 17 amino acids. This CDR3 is CASSPSRLAIHTDTQYF. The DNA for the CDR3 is TGTGCCAGCAGCCCCTCTCGACTAGCGATCCACACAGATACGCAGTATTTT.

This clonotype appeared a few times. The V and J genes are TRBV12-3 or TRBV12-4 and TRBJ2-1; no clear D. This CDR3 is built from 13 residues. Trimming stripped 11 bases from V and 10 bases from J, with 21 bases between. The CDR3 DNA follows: TGTGCCGCCCGACCCGGTCGGACGTCGGAGCAGTTCTTC. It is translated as CAARPGRTSEQFF.

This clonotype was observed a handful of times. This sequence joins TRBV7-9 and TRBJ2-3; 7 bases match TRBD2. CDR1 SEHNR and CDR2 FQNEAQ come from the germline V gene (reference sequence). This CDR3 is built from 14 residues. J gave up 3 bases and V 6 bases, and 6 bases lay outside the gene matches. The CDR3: CASRKGGRTDTQYF. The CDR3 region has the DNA TGTGCCAGCAGAAAGGGCGGGAGAACAGATACGCAGTATTTT.

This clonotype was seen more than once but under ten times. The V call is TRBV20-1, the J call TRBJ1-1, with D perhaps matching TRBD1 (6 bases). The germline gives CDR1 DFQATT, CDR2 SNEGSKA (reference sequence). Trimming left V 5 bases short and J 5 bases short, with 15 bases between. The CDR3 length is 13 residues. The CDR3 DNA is TGCAGTGCTTGCAGGGGAGGGGGAACTGAAGCTTTCTTT. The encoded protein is CSACRGGGTEAFF.

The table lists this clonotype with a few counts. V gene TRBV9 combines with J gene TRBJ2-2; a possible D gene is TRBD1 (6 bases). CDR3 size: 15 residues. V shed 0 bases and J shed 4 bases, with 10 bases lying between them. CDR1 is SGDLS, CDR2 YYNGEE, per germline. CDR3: CASSVGGQSTGELFF. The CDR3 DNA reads TGTGCCAGCAGCGTAGGGGGACAAAGCACCGGGGAGCTGTTTTTT.